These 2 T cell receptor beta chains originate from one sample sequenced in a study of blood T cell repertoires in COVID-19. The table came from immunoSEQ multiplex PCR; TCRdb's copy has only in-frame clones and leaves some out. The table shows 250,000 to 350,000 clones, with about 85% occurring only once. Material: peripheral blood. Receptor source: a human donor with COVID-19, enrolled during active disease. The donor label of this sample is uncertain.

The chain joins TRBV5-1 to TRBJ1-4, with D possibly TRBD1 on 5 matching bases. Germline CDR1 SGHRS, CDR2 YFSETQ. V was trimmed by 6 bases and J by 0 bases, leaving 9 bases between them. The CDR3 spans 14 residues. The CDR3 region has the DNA TGCGCCAGCACCGCAGGGTCAACTAATGAAAAACTGTTTTTT. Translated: CASTAGSTNEKLFF.

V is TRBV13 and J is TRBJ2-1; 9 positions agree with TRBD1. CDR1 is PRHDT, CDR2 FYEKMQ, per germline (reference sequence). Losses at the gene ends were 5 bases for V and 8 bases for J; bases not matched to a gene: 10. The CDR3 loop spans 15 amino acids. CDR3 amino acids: CASSPRDRVIYEQFF. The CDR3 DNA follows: TGTGCCAGCAGCCCTCGGGACAGGGTCATATATGAGCAGTTCTTC.